Sequencing of this T cell receptor beta chain was carried out in a study of blood T cells in healthy people across ages. This CDR3 contains 14 residues. Per the germline V gene, CDR1 is MNHEY and CDR2 is SVGEGT. V shed 7 bases and J shed 1 base, with 10 bases lying between them. Primed by a sample-barcoded 5' primer and a J-beta primer mix, a second PCR proceeded for 7 to 11 cycles. MiXCR was run by TCRdb on the 5' RACE reads, yielding one entry per CDR3 protein. The data show almost 1 million distinct CDR3 sequences, roughly 51% seen once. In terms of origin and age, donors were healthy Caucasian individuals from Russia aged 6 to 90.

This sequence joins TRBV6-2 or TRBV6-3 and TRBJ2-2; D unclear. The TCR sequence derives from a woman aged 55-69 years in good health. The specimen sequenced was blood. The CDR3 protein is CASTPEMNTGELFF. CDR3 nucleotide sequence: TGTGCCAGCACTCCTGAAATGAACACCGGGGAGCTGTTTTTT.